This T cell receptor beta chain is from a study of Graves' ophthalmopathy and Graves' hyperthyroidism. Germline CDR1 and CDR2: DFQATT and SNEGSKA (reference sequence). V dropped 6 bases and J dropped 0; count of bases not matched to a gene: 5. The CDR3 loop spans 13 amino acids. Study conclusions and caveats: Ophthalmopathy cases were distinguished from stable hyperthyroidism by a 13-signature model, reaching over 85% sensitivity and roughly 81% specificity.

The sequenced template was RNA, covering the TCR beta CDR3 region. HTBI primers primed a first-round RT-PCR, and a second-round multiplex PCR followed. TCRdb re-derived calls from the multiplex PCR reads in MiXCR, one entry per CDR3 protein. The data contain over a million distinct CDR3 sequences, 35% to 45% of them singletons. The authors enrolled newly diagnosed hyperthyroidism patients aged 18 to 65 with under 2 months' duration. With regard to this clonotype: Its antigen is not identified.

This sequence was found in an adult man with Graves' hyperthyroidism. Input material: peripheral blood or thyroid tissue (not recorded which). The chain uses TRBV20-1 and TRBJ2-7; 7 bases are a match to TRBD2. The CDR3 DNA sequence: TGCAGTGCAGATCTAGCGGACTCCTACGAGCAGTACTTC. It specifies CSADLADSYEQYF.